One sample yielded the 30 T cell receptor beta chains listed below, sequenced in a study of shared clonotypes between healthy human individuals (TCRdb year 2020). The library was prepared using the immunoSEQ multiplex PCR assay. Drawn from immuneACCESS, this table holds only the in-frame rearrangements with V and J called that TCRdb kept. Clones are partly lost; checked studies trace under half to an unresolved V gene and leave the rest unexplained. In this sample the table shows over a million clones, approximately 98.5% of which occur a single time. The leading ten clones occupy about 0.35% of the sample. Sequenced material: naive CD4+ T cells sorted from blood. This specimen's cell subset or site label, interpreted: CD45RA+ positively selected. These receptors all come from a man aged 25-45 years in good health.

This sequence joins TRBV5-1 and TRBJ2-7; D is unresolved. V dropped 0 bases and J dropped 2 bases, with 12 bases sitting between them. This CDR3 is built from 15 residues. CDR1 and CDR2 from the germline V gene are SGHRS and YFSETQ. The CDR3 protein is CASSLVTGTPYEQYF. In nucleotides, the CDR3 is TGCGCCAGCAGCTTGGTCACCGGCACCCCCTACGAGCAGTACTTC.

Concerning this clone itself: This sample includes further DNA sequences coding for the same CDR3. This chain links TRBV10-2 with TRBJ2-3; D is ambiguous. Trimming left V 4 bases short and J 2 bases short, with 1 base between. This CDR3 spans 11 amino acids. Germline V gives CDR1 WSHSY, CDR2 SAAADI. CDR3 sequence reads: CASSATDTQYF. CDR3 in DNA: TGCGCCAGCAGTGCCACAGATACGCAGTATTTT.

The genes are TRBV5-4 and TRBJ2-1; 12 nucleotides align to TRBD2. Trimming took 4 bases from V and 5 from J; bases not matched to a gene: 4. Germline CDR1 SGHNT, CDR2 YYREEE (reference sequence). This CDR3 spans 15 amino acids. The CDR3 spells CASSKWTSGDNEQFF. The DNA for the CDR3 is TGTGCCAGCAGCAAATGGACTAGCGGGGACAATGAGCAGTTCTTC.

This clone appeared a single time. This CDR3 is also generated by other DNA sequences in the sample. V is TRBV7-8 and J is TRBJ2-7, with no clear D. Germline CDR1 is SGHVS and CDR2 is FQNEAQ. The CDR3 length is 11 residues. Trimming removed 4 bases from V and 4 bases from J, with 5 bases in between. The chain's CDR3 is CASSSPYEQYF. Written as DNA, the CDR3 is TGTGCCAGCAGCTCCCCATACGAGCAGTACTTC.

The rearrangement uses TRBV19 and TRBJ2-1; 7 bases fit TRBD2. The V segment lost 6 bases and the J segment 5 bases; nucleotides outside the gene matches: 10. Germline CDR1 and CDR2: LNHDA and SQIVND (reference sequence). The CDR3 runs 15 residues. The CDR3 nucleotides are TGTGCCAGTAGAGGCGCTAGCGGTAAACACAATGAGCAGTTCTTC. Translating it yields CASRGASGKHNEQFF.

CDR3 DNA: TGTGCCAGCAGTTTCCTCCAAGGACAGGCCCAACATAGCAATCAGCCCCAGCATTTT. It codes for CASSFLQGQAQHSNQPQHF. The V and J genes are TRBV28 and TRBJ1-5; 7 bases are a match to TRBD1. Trimming cost V 3 bases and J 0 bases; bases outside gene matches: 14. This CDR3 spans 19 amino acids. From germline, CDR1 is MDHEN and CDR2 SYDVKM.

This clone has only one observation. This chain links TRBV6-4 with TRBJ1-1, with 7 bases identical to TRBD1. CDR1 and CDR2 (germline): MRHNA, SNTAGT. Trimming cost V 6 bases and J 1 base; bases outside gene matches: 5. The CDR3 runs 14 residues. The CDR3 DNA reads as TGTGCCAGCAGAGGGGGCGCGGGGAACACTGAAGCTTTCTTT. Its translation: CASRGGAGNTEAFF.

This chain joins TRBV27 and TRBJ2-6; 7 bases match TRBD1. V lost 2 bases and J lost 1; bases outside the gene matches: 8. The CDR3 runs to 18 residues. CDR1 MNHEY and CDR2 SMNVEV come from the germline V gene (reference sequence). The CDR3 loop reads CASSLRDRVSSGANVLTF. The CDR3, as DNA: TGTGCCAGCAGTTTAAGAGACAGGGTTTCATCTGGGGCCAACGTCCTGACTTTC.

The chain carries TRBV30 and TRBJ2-1, with 15 bases aligning to TRBD2. The CDR3 covers 16 residues. The germline gives CDR1 GTSNPN, CDR2 SVGIG (reference sequence). Germline trimming cut 5 bases from V and 6 bases from J; bases unmatched to any gene: 8. CDR3 bases: TGTGCCTGGGGTCCCGGGACTAGCGGGAGGCCCAATGAGCAGTTCTTC. It codes for CAWGPGTSGRPNEQFF.

The chain is built from TRBV28 and TRBJ1-1; no reliable D call. CDR1 and CDR2 from the germline V gene are MDHEN and SYDVKM. Trimming stripped 7 bases from V and 2 bases from J, with 11 bases between. The CDR3 consists of 13 residues. In nucleotides, the CDR3 is TGTGCCAGCACATGGGTCGGCAACACTGAAGCTTTCTTT. Translated: CASTWVGNTEAFF.

The V call is TRBV18, the J call TRBJ1-5; 9 nucleotides match TRBD1. Germline-derived CDR1 and CDR2 are KGHSH and LQKENI. V lost 1 base, J lost 0 bases, and 4 bases stayed unmatched. The CDR3 is made up of 17 amino acids. CDR3 DNA sequence: TGTGCCAGCTCACCACGGACAGGGGCATATAGCAATCAGCCCCAGCATTTT. Translation gives CASSPRTGAYSNQPQHF. The full variable domain, its missing parts supplied by reference TRBV18 and TRBJ1-5, is NAGVMQNPRHLVRRRGQEARLRCSPMKGHSHVYWYRQLPEEGLKFMVYLQKENIIDESGMPKERFSAEFPKEGPSILRIQQVVRGDSAAYFCASSPRTGAYSNQPQHFGDGTRLSIL.

Comment on this clone: The same CDR3 also results from other DNA sequences found in this sample. J is TRBJ2-5 and V is TRBV5-1, with TRBD2 as a possible D gene (6 bases). Germline-derived CDR1 and CDR2 are SGHRS and YFSETQ. The germline V and J ends were trimmed by 2 bases and 3 bases, with 8 bases remaining between them. The CDR3 totals 13 residues. CDR3 residues: CASSFSGEETQYF. In DNA, the CDR3 is TGCGCCAGCAGCTTCTCGGGGGAAGAGACCCAGTACTTC.

The chain joins TRBV13 to TRBJ1-1; maybe TRBD1 (5 bases). Trimming took off 5 bases at V and 0 bases at J, with 13 bases between the two ends. Germline V gene data show CDR1 as PRHDT and CDR2 as FYEKMQ (reference sequence). This CDR3 has 15 amino acids. The CDR3 DNA sequence: TGTGCCAGCAGCCCGGGACTTCTTATGAACACTGAAGCTTTCTTT. This sequence encodes CASSPGLLMNTEAFF.

The gene calls are TRBV5-4 and TRBJ1-2; D might be TRBD1 (5 bases). V lost 2 bases and J lost 3, with 8 bases in between. The CDR3 consists of 13 residues. CDR1 and CDR2 (germline): SGHNT, YYREEE (reference sequence). The CDR3 region has the DNA TGTGCCAGCAGCTTATCGACAGACTATGGCTACACCTTC. The encoded protein is CASSLSTDYGYTF.

This clone was seen once. Other DNA sequences within the sample encode an identical CDR3. The chain uses TRBV7-9 and TRBJ2-5, with unresolved D. Trimming stripped 1 base from V and 2 bases from J, with 8 bases between. This CDR3 comprises 14 residues. Germline assignment: CDR1 SEHNR and CDR2 FQNEAQ (reference sequence). The CDR3 nucleotides are TGTGCCAGCAGCTTAGTCAGAGGACAAGAGACCCAGTACTTC. This gives the protein CASSLVRGQETQYF.

This chain uses TRBV10-3 with TRBJ2-7; no definite D call. Trimming pared 3 bases from V and 0 bases from J, leaving 6 bases between. The CDR3 runs to 13 residues. Germline V gives CDR1 ENHRY, CDR2 SYGVKD. DNA of the CDR3: TGTGCCATCAGTGACCCAAACTCCTACGAGCAGTACTTC. It translates to CAISDPNSYEQYF.

This clone was seen a single time. This chain connects TRBV30 to TRBJ2-7; D remains ambiguous. This CDR3 has 13 amino acids. Trimming took off 0 bases at V and 2 bases at J, with 8 bases between the two ends. Germline V lookup: CDR1 GTSNPN, CDR2 SVGIG (reference sequence). The CDR3 protein is CAWSVGPPYEQYF. CDR3 bases: TGTGCCTGGAGTGTAGGACCACCCTACGAGCAGTACTTC.

The chain links TRBV5-8 to TRBJ2-1; D call uncertain. The germline V gene encodes CDR1 SGHTS and CDR2 YDEGEE. There are 13 residues in the CDR3. The V end lost 5 bases, the J end lost 4 bases, and 10 bases lay between the germline ends. The CDR3 region is CASSALRYNEQFF. The CDR3 DNA is TGTGCCAGCAGTGCCCTAAGATACAATGAGCAGTTCTTC.

The rearrangement uses TRBV2 and TRBJ2-2; D is uncertain. V lost 2 bases to trimming and J lost 0 bases, with 7 bases between them. The CDR3 consists of 15 residues. Germline V gene data show CDR1 as SNHLY and CDR2 as FYNNEI. CDR3 loop: CASSERLTNTGELFF. In DNA form, the CDR3 reads TGTGCCAGCAGTGAAAGGTTAACGAACACCGGGGAGCTGTTTTTT.

The chain carries TRBV28 and TRBJ1-4; the D is unclear. V was trimmed by 7 bases and J by 0 bases, leaving 6 bases between them. Germline V CDR1 and CDR2: MDHEN, SYDVKM. This CDR3 region has 13 residues. This chain's CDR3 is CASKRTTNEKLFF. The CDR3 nucleotides are TGTGCCAGCAAACGTACAACTAATGAAAAACTGTTTTTT.

The chain combines TRBV2 with TRBJ2-7; TRBD1 aligns across 10 bases. V dropped 7 bases and J dropped 5; count of bases not matched to a gene: 5. The CDR3 spans 13 residues. Germline V lookup: CDR1 SNHLY, CDR2 FYNNEI. CDR3: CASTWDRGHEQYF. The CDR3 DNA is TGTGCCAGCACCTGGGACAGGGGCCACGAGCAGTACTTC. Combining the CDR3 with reference TRBV2 and TRBJ2-7 gives the whole variable domain EPEVTQTPSHQVTQMGQEVILRCVPISNHLYFYWYRQILGQKVEFLVSFYNNEISEKSEIFDDQFSVERPDGSNFTLKIRSTKLEDSAMYFCASTWDRGHEQYFGPGTRLTVT.

The genes are TRBV30 and TRBJ1-1; no firm D call. V was cut by 2 bases and J by 10 bases, with 11 bases left in between. The V gene's germline CDR1 is GTSNPN and CDR2 SVGIG (reference sequence). The CDR3 is 11 residues long. The CDR3 nucleotides are TGTGCCTGGAGTCCAGGCGGACGAGCTTTCTTT. This translates into CAWSPGGRAFF.

This clone was seen a single time. The J gene is TRBJ2-1, the V gene TRBV9, with D possibly matching TRBD2 (6 bases). Trimming took off 3 bases at V and 6 bases at J, with 16 bases between the two ends. Germline values: CDR1 SGDLS, CDR2 YYNGEE. The CDR3 totals 15 residues. The CDR3 loop reads CASSGDWRDRNEQFF. In DNA, the CDR3 is TGTGCCAGCAGCGGGGATTGGCGGGACCGCAATGAGCAGTTCTTC.

The V and J genes are TRBV30 and TRBJ2-1, with 10 bases that match TRBD2. This CDR3 has 15 amino acids. The germline V gene encodes CDR1 GTSNPN and CDR2 SVGIG (reference sequence). V shed 7 bases, J shed 8 bases, and the junction held 14 bases outside the gene matches. DNA of the CDR3: TGTGCCTTGTACGATTTAGCGGGAGGTATCTATGAGCAGTTCTTC. Its protein is CALYDLAGGIYEQFF.

The CDR3 DNA sequence: TGCAGTGCTACAGGGGACAATGAGCAGTTCTTC. Its translation is CSATGDNEQFF. The chain recombines TRBV20-1 with TRBJ2-1; a weak D match, TRBD1 (6 bases). V lost 4 bases and J 5 bases, leaving 6 bases between the germline ends. The CDR3 runs 11 residues. CDR1 DFQATT and CDR2 SNEGSKA come from the germline V gene (reference sequence).

The gene calls are TRBV5-1 and TRBJ2-6; D may match TRBD1 or TRBD2 (6 bases each). Trimming cost V 7 bases and J 0 bases, with 8 bases left between them. The CDR3 sequence is 14 residues long. Germline CDR1 SGHRS, CDR2 YFSETQ. The CDR3 reads CASGGGSGANVLTF. The DNA of the CDR3 is TGCGCCAGCGGAGGGGGCTCTGGGGCCAACGTCCTGACTTTC.

The chain couples TRBV11-2 to TRBJ2-3; 7 nucleotides line up with TRBD2. V lost 5 bases, J lost 4 bases, and 9 bases stayed unmatched. CDR3 length: 15 residues. Germline lookup yields CDR1 SGHAT and CDR2 FQNNGV. This CDR3 reads CASSPGTTKADTQYF. CDR3 nucleotide sequence: TGTGCCAGCAGCCCAGGGACTACCAAGGCAGATACGCAGTATTTT.

This sequence joins TRBV5-1 and TRBJ2-5, with D possibly matching TRBD2 (7 bases). V lost 0 bases, J lost 0 bases, and 12 bases lay in between. Germline V gene lookup returns CDR1 SGHRS and CDR2 YFSETQ. The CDR3 is 16 amino acids. The CDR3 sequence: CASSLAGGRNQETQYF. CDR3 bases: TGCGCCAGCAGCTTGGCGGGGGGCCGAAACCAAGAGACCCAGTACTTC.

The rearrangement links TRBV11-2 to TRBJ1-5; the D is unclear. The CDR3 consists of 15 residues. Germline CDR1 SGHAT, CDR2 FQNNGV. The V end lost 5 bases, the J end lost 4 bases, and 15 bases lay between the germline ends. In nucleotides, the CDR3 is TGTGCCAGCAGCGAGGGAGCTCGAGGAAATCAGCCCCAGCATTTT. It translates to CASSEGARGNQPQHF.

V usage is TRBV5-4 and J usage is TRBJ2-2; a possible D gene is TRBD2 (6 bases). Trimming shortened V by 9 bases and J by 5 bases, and 23 bases separated the two germline ends. There are 16 residues in the CDR3. Looked up from germline, CDR1 is SGHNT and CDR2 is YYREEE (reference sequence). Written as DNA, the CDR3 is TGTGCCACCCAGCTAGCGAAGGGAGTATATACCGGGGAGCTGTTTTTT. Amino acid sequence: CATQLAKGVYTGELFF.